The next 14 T cell receptor beta chains were all read from a single sample in a study of CD8 T cells in ankylosing spondylitis. Antigens for these TCRs are unknown. Study-level results: Roughly eight highly homologous variants formed a TCR beta motif that appeared characteristic of ankylosing spondylitis blood.

One entry per CDR3 protein results from TCRdb running MiXCR on the 5' RACE reads. The table shows hundreds of thousands of distinct CDR3 sequences, with around 11% occurring only once. Source material: blood, either unsorted or a sorted T cell fraction (not recorded which). The receptors shown here come from a male donor with ankylosing spondylitis.

This clonotype came up a few times. The chain couples TRBV4-2 to TRBJ2-2; tentatively, D is TRBD1 or TRBD2 (5 bases each). Per the germline V gene, CDR1 is LGHNA and CDR2 is YNFKEQ. This CDR3 spans 15 amino acids. V was clipped by 1 base and J by 6 bases, with 12 bases between them. This CDR3 reads CASSQAEPGPGELFF. CDR3 in DNA: TGTGCCAGCAGCCAAGCCGAGCCGGGACCCGGGGAGCTGTTTTTT.

The gene calls are TRBV20-1 and TRBJ1-1; maybe TRBD1 (5 bases). Looked up from germline, CDR1 is DFQATT and CDR2 is SNEGSKA (reference sequence). The germline V and J ends were trimmed by 2 bases and 1 base, with 11 bases remaining between them. This CDR3 spans 14 amino acids. CDR3 sequence reads: CSARIGTENTEAFF. The CDR3 DNA is TGCAGTGCTAGAATAGGGACGGAGAACACTGAAGCTTTCTTT.

The J gene is TRBJ2-3, the V gene TRBV15; 11 nucleotides match TRBD2. From germline, CDR1 is LNHNV and CDR2 YYDKDF (reference sequence). After removal of 3 bases from V and 4 bases from J, the junction contained 3 bases not matched to a gene. The CDR3 is made up of 15 amino acids. In nucleotides, the CDR3 is TGTGCCACCAGCAGGATAGCGGGGGGGCCAGATACGCAGTATTTT. As protein: CATSRIAGGPDTQYF. Supplemented by reference TRBV15 and TRBJ2-3, the full variable domain reads DAMVIQNPRYQVTQFGKPVTLSCSQTLNHNVMYWYQQKSSQAPKLLFHYYDKDFNNEADTPDNFQSRRPNTSFCFLDIRSPGLGDTAMYLCATSRIAGGPDTQYFGPGTRLTVL.

CDR3: CASSLNAAYEQYF. In nucleotides, the CDR3 is TGTGCCAGCAGCTTAAATGCAGCCTACGAGCAGTACTTC. The gene calls are TRBV7-2 and TRBJ2-7; D is uncertain. The CDR3 is 13 amino acids. V lost 2 bases, J lost 2 bases, and 7 bases lay in between. From germline, CDR1 is SGHTA and CDR2 FQGNSA.

The table lists this clonotype with a few counts. The chain uses TRBV7-2 and TRBJ2-7; 13 bases align to TRBD2. This CDR3 is 16 amino acids long. CDR1 and CDR2 from the germline V gene are SGHTA and FQGNSA. With V trimmed by 5 bases and J by 4 bases, 8 bases remained unmatched. CDR3: CASSRTSGGSGYEQYF. CDR3 sequence (DNA): TGTGCCAGCAGCAGGACTAGCGGGGGTAGTGGATACGAGCAGTACTTC.

This clonotype was seen more than once but under ten times. This chain links TRBV20-1 with TRBJ2-3; perhaps TRBD1 as D (5 bases). This CDR3 is built from 14 residues. The V end lost 1 base, the J end lost 3 bases, and 11 bases lay between the germline ends. Looked up from germline, CDR1 is DFQATT and CDR2 is SNEGSKA (reference sequence). The CDR3 DNA follows: TGCAGTGCTAGAGTTGGGGCCCGGACAGATACGCAGTATTTT. Its protein product is CSARVGARTDTQYF.

This clonotype was seen repeatedly, ten times or more. The chain uses TRBV29-1 and TRBJ1-3; 8 positions agree with TRBD1. CDR1 and CDR2 (germline): SQVTM, ANQGSEA. The CDR3 is 13 amino acids. Trimming cost V 4 bases and J 2 bases; bases outside gene matches: 1. CDR3 nucleotide sequence: TGCAGCGTTGCGACAGGGGCTGGAAACACCATATATTTT. Protein: CSVATGAGNTIYF.

This chain connects TRBV28 to TRBJ2-7, with a tentative D call TRBD1 (6 bases). There are 11 residues in the CDR3. Between the trimmed V and J ends, which lost 7 bases and 5 bases, there was a span of 9 bases. CDR1 is MDHEN and CDR2 is SYDVKM in the germline V gene. The CDR3 region is CASNRDHEQYF. The CDR3 DNA follows: TGTGCCAGCAACAGGGACCACGAGCAGTACTTC.

The chain links TRBV20-1 to TRBJ2-7; 8 bases are a match to TRBD2. The germline V gene has CDR1 DFQATT and CDR2 SNEGSKA (reference sequence). The CDR3 is 14 amino acids. Trimming at V came to 3 bases and at J to 2 bases, leaving 6 bases not matched to a gene. The CDR3 is CSASLEAGAYEQYF. The CDR3 DNA sequence: TGCAGTGCTAGCCTGGAAGCGGGGGCCTACGAGCAGTACTTC.

J is TRBJ2-1 and V is TRBV4-3; D is possibly TRBD1 (5 bases). The germline V and J ends were trimmed by 4 bases and 9 bases, with 13 bases remaining between them. The V gene's germline CDR1 is LGHNA and CDR2 YSLEER. CDR3 length: 13 residues. The CDR3 loop is CASSLQGGGEQFF. CDR3 nucleotides: TGCGCCAGCAGCCTCCAGGGCGGCGGTGAGCAGTTCTTC.

This clonotype occurred many times. This rearrangement joins TRBV29-1 to TRBJ2-3; D tentatively reads TRBD1 or TRBD2 (5 bases each). Trimming removed 6 bases at V and 2 bases at J, with 9 bases between. The CDR3 has 12 residues. Germline values: CDR1 SQVTM, CDR2 ANQGSEA. CDR3: CSVGTITDTQYF. As DNA, the CDR3 is TGCAGCGTAGGGACCATCACAGATACGCAGTATTTT.

The chain couples TRBV9 to TRBJ2-5; TRBD2 agrees at 10 bases. Germline CDR1 reads SGDLS; CDR2 reads YYNGEE. V trimming: 0 bases; J trimming: 2 bases; junction bases outside the gene matches: 7. The CDR3 length is 17 residues. The DNA for the CDR3 is TGTGCCAGCAGCGTAGGTCTAGCGGGGGCCACTCAAGAGACCCAGTACTTC. Translated: CASSVGLAGATQETQYF.

This clonotype has only a few counts. The rearrangement joins TRBV7-2 to TRBJ2-2; D not resolved. The V end lost 1 base, the J end lost 0 bases, and 6 bases lay between the germline ends. Germline CDR1 reads SGHTA; CDR2 reads FQGNSA. CDR3 length: 15 residues. DNA of the CDR3: TGTGCCAGCAGCTTAGGTCGCTCGAACACCGGGGAGCTGTTTTTT. As protein: CASSLGRSNTGELFF.

CDR3: CSASPGSLYEQYF. The CDR3 DNA reads as TGCAGTGCTAGCCCGGGTTCCCTTTACGAGCAGTACTTC. This chain links TRBV20-1 with TRBJ2-7, with unresolved D. Germline V gene data show CDR1 as DFQATT and CDR2 as SNEGSKA (reference sequence). This CDR3 region has 13 residues. The V and J ends lost 3 bases and 4 bases respectively, with 13 bases between them.